Below are 17 T cell receptor beta chains sequenced from a single sample in a study of CD8 T cells in ankylosing spondylitis. TCRdb ran MiXCR on the 5' RACE reads and lists one entry per CDR3 protein. The sample gives 300,000 to 350,000 distinct CDR3 sequences, around 21% of which show up once; 3.5% is in the top ten. Sequences were obtained from blood, either unsorted or a sorted T cell fraction (not recorded which). These receptors all stem from a female donor with ankylosing spondylitis or in good health (not recorded which).

The sample holds many counts of this clonotype. The V call is TRBV29-1, the J call TRBJ2-3, with 8 bases aligning to TRBD1. After removal of 7 bases from V and 4 bases from J, the junction contained 4 bases not matched to a gene. The CDR3 contains 12 residues. Germline-derived CDR1 and CDR2 are SQVTM and ANQGSEA. The CDR3 loop reads CSAGQAADTQYF. Here the CDR3 DNA reads TGCAGCGCGGGACAGGCTGCAGATACGCAGTATTTT.

This clonotype was picked up one time. The V and J genes are TRBV3-1 and TRBJ2-1, with 13 bases lining up with TRBD2. V was pared by 0 bases and J by 9 bases, with 8 bases of the junction left unmatched. The germline gives CDR1 LGHDT, CDR2 YNNKEL (reference sequence). This CDR3 is built from 17 residues. The CDR3 DNA reads TGTGCCAGCAGCCAAGACGCTACTAGCGGGAGGGCAGTTGAGCAGTTCTTC. As protein: CASSQDATSGRAVEQFF.

This clonotype was observed a few times. The gene calls are TRBV6-6 and TRBJ1-3; no definite D call. CDR3 length equals 11 residues. Trimming stripped 0 bases from V and 7 bases from J, with 1 base between. From germline, CDR1 is MNHNY and CDR2 SVGAGI (reference sequence). CDR3 loop: CASSYSNTIYF. CDR3 bases: TGTGCCAGCAGTTACTCGAACACCATATATTTT.

This clonotype has only a few counts. This chain joins TRBV9 and TRBJ1-2, with D possibly matching TRBD1 (5 bases). Trimming removed 7 bases at V and 9 bases at J, with 22 bases between. The CDR3 extends over 14 amino acids. Germline CDR1 and CDR2: SGDLS and YYNGEE. The CDR3 spells CASRGPTLPNRYTF. CDR3 sequence (DNA): TGTGCCAGCCGGGGACCGACCTTGCCTAATCGCTACACCTTC.

This clonotype was recorded a few times. The rearrangement joins TRBV6-1 to TRBJ2-1; TRBD2 matches 10 bases. There are 14 residues in the CDR3. V trimming: 4 bases; J trimming: 10 bases; junction bases outside the gene matches: 7. CDR1 and CDR2 (germline): MNHNS, SASEGT. The CDR3 loop is CASSGTSGGREQFF. DNA of the CDR3: TGTGCCAGCAGTGGGACTAGCGGAGGGAGGGAGCAGTTCTTC.

This clonotype was seen a few times. The V gene is TRBV7-2, the J gene TRBJ2-5; a possible D gene is TRBD1 (5 bases). Per germline, CDR1 SGHTA and CDR2 FQGNSA. The V end was cut by 5 bases, the J end by 1 base, with 14 bases between. The CDR3 is 15 residues long. The DNA for the CDR3 is TGTGCCAGCAGCCAAAATGGGGCAGGCCAAGAGACCCAGTACTTC. It specifies CASSQNGAGQETQYF. Together with reference TRBV7-2 and TRBJ2-5, the CDR3 gives the full variable domain: GAGVSQSPSNKVTEKGKDVELRCDPISGHTALYWYRQSLGQGLEFLIYFQGNSAPDKSGLPSDRFSAERTGGSVSTLTIQRTQQEDSAVYLCASSQNGAGQETQYFGPGTRLLVL.

V and J are TRBV7-2 and TRBJ2-1; TRBD2 is a possible D gene (6 bases). This CDR3 has 15 residues. Trimming took 0 bases from V and 7 from J, leaving 13 bases between them. CDR1 is SGHTA and CDR2 is FQGNSA in the germline V gene. CDR3 nucleotides: TGTGCCAGCAGCTTAGCGAGACTAGGAGTGAATGAGCAGTTCTTC. This gives the protein CASSLARLGVNEQFF.

In this sample, this clonotype turned up a few times. V and J are TRBV20-1 and TRBJ1-5; 8 nucleotides match TRBD1. Germline assignment: CDR1 DFQATT and CDR2 SNEGSKA (reference sequence). V was clipped by 2 bases and J by 5 bases; unmatched bases: 5. The CDR3 has 14 amino acids. The DNA of the CDR3 is TGCAGTGCTAGATCGGGGACAGGCGATCAGCCCCAGCATTTT. Amino acids: CSARSGTGDQPQHF.

This clonotype was counted a few times. The rearrangement joins TRBV20-1 to TRBJ2-6, with 7 bases that match TRBD1. There are 16 residues in the CDR3. CDR1 DFQATT and CDR2 SNEGSKA come from the germline V gene (reference sequence). Losses at the gene ends were 5 bases for V and 0 bases for J; bases not matched to a gene: 7. CDR3 DNA: TGCAGTGCTGTCCGGGACAGCTACTCTGGGGCCAACGTCCTGACTTTC. Translating it yields CSAVRDSYSGANVLTF.

The CDR3 nucleotides read TGTGCCACCAGCAGAGATAGGGCACAGGGAGATACGCAGTATTTT. It encodes CATSRDRAQGDTQYF. The J gene is TRBJ2-3, the V gene TRBV15, with a weak D call TRBD1 (6 bases). CDR3 length equals 15 residues. The germline gives CDR1 LNHNV, CDR2 YYDKDF (reference sequence). V gave up 0 bases and J gave up 5 bases, with 12 bases separating them.

This clonotype has at least ten counts. J is TRBJ2-3 and V is TRBV7-2; 13 bases align to TRBD2. This CDR3 has 17 amino acids. Germline-derived CDR1 and CDR2 are SGHTA and FQGNSA. With 5 bases clipped from V and 5 bases from J, the junction kept 10 bases outside the gene matches. The CDR3 DNA reads as TGTGCCAGCAGCCCCCGATTGACTAGCGGGAGGCAAGATACGCAGTATTTT. Protein sequence: CASSPRLTSGRQDTQYF. The full variable domain, completed using reference TRBV7-2 and TRBJ2-3, is GAGVSQSPSNKVTEKGKDVELRCDPISGHTALYWYRQSLGQGLEFLIYFQGNSAPDKSGLPSDRFSAERTGGSVSTLTIQRTQQEDSAVYLCASSPRLTSGRQDTQYFGPGTRLTVL.

The chain combines TRBV30 with TRBJ1-2; maybe TRBD1 (6 bases). This CDR3 has 13 amino acids. The V gene lost 3 bases and the J gene lost 6 bases, with 14 bases spanning the gap. CDR1 GTSNPN and CDR2 SVGIG come from the germline V gene (reference sequence). CDR3 sequence reads: CAWRARGEDGYTF. The CDR3 DNA sequence: TGTGCCTGGAGGGCCAGGGGAGAGGATGGCTACACCTTC.

The chain joins TRBV30 to TRBJ2-2; maybe TRBD1 (5 bases). The germline gives CDR1 GTSNPN, CDR2 SVGIG (reference sequence). Trimming stripped 2 bases from V and 3 bases from J, with 10 bases between. The CDR3 has 14 amino acids. Here the CDR3 reads CAWSFGRDTGELFF. The CDR3 DNA follows: TGTGCCTGGAGTTTCGGCAGGGACACCGGGGAGCTGTTTTTT.

This rearrangement joins TRBV5-1 to TRBJ1-1; TRBD1 aligns across 7 bases. V lost 1 base to trimming and J lost 1 base; unmatched junction nucleotides: 4. CDR3 size: 15 residues. The V gene's germline CDR1 is SGHRS and CDR2 YFSETQ. The CDR3 is CASSLRTGTNTEAFF. The CDR3 nucleotides read TGCGCCAGCAGCTTGCGGACAGGTACGAACACTGAAGCTTTCTTT.

The chain uses TRBV9 and TRBJ1-3, with D unclear. Between the trimmed V and J ends, which lost 0 bases and 2 bases, there was a span of 9 bases. This CDR3 has 15 amino acids. Germline CDR1 SGDLS, CDR2 YYNGEE. CDR3 sequence (DNA): TGTGCCAGCAGCGTAGACGGGAGGCCTGGAAACACCATATATTTT. Amino acid sequence: CASSVDGRPGNTIYF.

This clonotype was recorded once. The chain joins TRBV4-1 to TRBJ2-1; possible D gene TRBD2, 6 bases. Between the trimmed V and J ends, which lost 1 base and 4 bases, there was a span of 11 bases. The CDR3 runs to 15 residues. Germline loops: CDR1 MGHRA, CDR2 YSYEKL. The CDR3 DNA reads as TGCGCCAGCAGCCAAGTAGGGACTTCATACAATGAGCAGTTCTTC. Encoded protein: CASSQVGTSYNEQFF.

This clonotype is a singleton in its sample. This rearrangement joins TRBV19 to TRBJ2-1, with TRBD2 identical over 13 bases. J lost 9 bases, V lost 1 base, and 9 bases had no gene match. The CDR3 runs to 17 residues. The germline V gene encodes CDR1 LNHDA and CDR2 SQIVND (reference sequence). CDR3 DNA: TGTGCCAGTAGTATAGGGGGACTAGCGGGAACCCAGGCTGAGCAGTTCTTC. Amino acid sequence: CASSIGGLAGTQAEQFF.